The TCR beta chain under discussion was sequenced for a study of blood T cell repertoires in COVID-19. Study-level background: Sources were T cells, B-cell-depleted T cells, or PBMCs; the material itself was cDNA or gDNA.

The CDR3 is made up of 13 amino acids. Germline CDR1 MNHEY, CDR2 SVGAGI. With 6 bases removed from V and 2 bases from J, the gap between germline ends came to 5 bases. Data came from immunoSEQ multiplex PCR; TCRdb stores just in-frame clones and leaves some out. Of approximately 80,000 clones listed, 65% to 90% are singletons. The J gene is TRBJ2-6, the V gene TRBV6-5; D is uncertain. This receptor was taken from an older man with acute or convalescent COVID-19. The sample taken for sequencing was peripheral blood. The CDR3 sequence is CASSIPGANVLTF. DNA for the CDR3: TGTGCCAGCAGCATTCCTGGGGCCAACGTCCTGACTTTC.